This TCR beta chain was captured by sequencing in a study of glioma-infiltrating T cells after dendritic cell vaccination. Study outcomes and limitations: The cohort had few patients with full blood and tumor sets.

As for time point: after dendritic cell vaccination, including at tumor progression/relapse. About this clone itself: What it binds is not known.

Germline assignment: CDR1 SGHAT and CDR2 FQNNGV. The germline V and J ends were trimmed by 3 bases and 0 bases, with 10 bases remaining between them. The CDR3 totals 15 residues. Amplification used 60 V beta primers and 13 J beta primers. Only in-frame clones appear in the TCRdb table, and some are missing; sequencing was by immunoSEQ multiplex PCR. The table includes roughly 85,000 clones, around 85% detected once. The source was blood, collected after dendritic cell vaccination. This sequence joins TRBV11-2 and TRBJ2-3; TRBD2 is a possible D gene (6 bases). The sequence was obtained from a human donor with glioblastoma. The CDR3 region has the DNA TGTGCCAGCAGCTTCCGAGGGACTAGCACAGATACGCAGTATTTT. Its protein is CASSFRGTSTDTQYF.